Shown below are 10 T cell receptor beta chains from a single sample sequenced in a study of blood T cell repertoires in COVID-19. The protocol was immunoSEQ multiplex PCR, while the TCRdb copy is restricted to in-frame clones and leaves out a portion. The table includes about 350,000 clones, around nine tenths detected once. Sequenced sample: peripheral blood. Receptors originate from a woman aged 70-85 years with COVID-19, enrolled during active disease.

This chain uses TRBV7-9 with TRBJ1-1, with 10 bases matching TRBD1. Germline V lookup: CDR1 SEHNR, CDR2 FQNEAQ (reference sequence). The CDR3 spans 14 residues. V dropped 1 base and J dropped 6; count of bases not matched to a gene: 2. This CDR3 reads CASSLGQGAAEAFF. CDR3 DNA sequence: TGTGCCAGCAGCTTAGGACAGGGGGCGGCTGAAGCTTTCTTT.

The J gene is TRBJ1-1, the V gene TRBV9, with D hard to call. Trimming shortened V by 4 bases and J by 6 bases, and 13 bases separated the two germline ends. This CDR3 is built from 13 residues. CDR1 is SGDLS, CDR2 YYNGEE, per germline. CDR3 protein: CASSPLTGAEAFF. CDR3 bases: TGTGCCAGCAGCCCCCTGACCGGGGCTGAAGCTTTCTTT. The variable domain in full, with the rest retrieved from reference TRBV9 and TRBJ1-1, is DSGVTQTPKHLITATGQRVTLRCSPRSGDLSVYWYQQSLDQGLQFLIQYYNGEERAKGNILERFSAQQFPDLHSELNLSSLELGDSALYFCASSPLTGAEAFFGQGTRLTVV.

The CDR3 sequence is CASSQAEAGEQFF. CDR3 in DNA: TGTGCCAGCAGCCAAGCGGAGGCCGGTGAGCAGTTCTTC. V is TRBV3-1 (or the pseudogene TRBV3-2) and J is TRBJ2-1; D is perhaps TRBD2 (5 bases). The CDR3 totals 13 residues. The V gene lost 1 base and the J gene lost 9 bases, with 10 bases spanning the gap. Per germline, CDR1 LGHDT and CDR2 YNNKEL (reference sequence).

This chain joins TRBV10-3 and TRBJ1-3, with 9 positions matching TRBD1. This CDR3 region has 17 residues. The V gene end was trimmed by 6 bases and the J gene end by 0 bases; junction bases not matched to a gene: 9. Germline loops: CDR1 ENHRY, CDR2 SYGVKD. The CDR3 bases are TGTGCCATCAGCCCACGGACAGGGGATGGCTCTGGAAACACCATATATTTT. Residues: CAISPRTGDGSGNTIYF.

This rearrangement joins TRBV4-2 to TRBJ2-7; TRBD2 matches 13 bases. Germline assignment: CDR1 LGHNA and CDR2 YNFKEQ. The CDR3 covers 15 residues. Trimming at V came to 0 bases and at J to 10 bases, leaving 6 bases not matched to a gene. The CDR3: CASSQDLLAGGAQYF. In DNA form, the CDR3 reads TGTGCCAGCAGCCAAGATCTACTAGCGGGGGGGGCCCAGTACTTC.

The chain is built from TRBV10-3 and TRBJ2-1; TRBD2 aligns across 7 bases. Trimming cost V 3 bases and J 6 bases; bases outside gene matches: 5. Per germline, CDR1 ENHRY and CDR2 SYGVKD. This CDR3 is 14 amino acids long. CDR3 in amino acids: CAISEGDYSNEQFF. In nucleotides, the CDR3 is TGTGCCATCAGTGAAGGGGACTATTCCAATGAGCAGTTCTTC.

On this clone itself: This sample includes further DNA sequences coding for the same CDR3. This chain joins TRBV9 and TRBJ2-7; D is perhaps TRBD2 (7 bases). This CDR3 contains 14 residues. The germline V gene has CDR1 SGDLS and CDR2 YYNGEE. Between the trimmed V and J ends, which lost 3 bases and 1 base, there was a span of 11 bases. The CDR3 DNA reads as TGTGCCAGCAGCGCGGGGGGCAGTTCCTACGAGCAGTACTTC. It translates to CASSAGGSSYEQYF.

Comments on this clone: This sample includes further DNA sequences coding for the same CDR3. This chain connects TRBV24-1 to TRBJ1-5; 7 bases map to TRBD1. Per the germline V gene, CDR1 is KGHDR and CDR2 is SFDVKD. The CDR3 consists of 13 residues. With 5 bases clipped from V and 6 bases from J, the junction kept 3 bases outside the gene matches. The CDR3 coding sequence is TGTGCCACCAGTGGGCAGGGGGGTCAGCCCCAGCATTTT. Translated: CATSGQGGQPQHF.

V usage is TRBV5-1 and J usage is TRBJ1-3; possible D gene TRBD1, 5 bases. From germline, CDR1 is SGHRS and CDR2 YFSETQ. Trimming took off 0 bases at V and 0 bases at J, with 7 bases between the two ends. The length of the CDR3 is 15 residues. The CDR3 DNA follows: TGCGCCAGCAGCTTGGTGGGGGGCTCTGGAAACACCATATATTTT. This gives the protein CASSLVGGSGNTIYF.

The rearrangement links TRBV9 to TRBJ1-1; perhaps TRBD1 as D (5 bases). With 6 bases removed from V and 5 bases from J, the gap between germline ends came to 17 bases. The CDR3 loop spans 14 amino acids. Per germline, CDR1 SGDLS and CDR2 YYNGEE. CDR3 nucleotides: TGTGCCAGCACCACGCACGATGGGGGGACTGAAGCTTTCTTT. Encoded protein: CASTTHDGGTEAFF.